One and the same sample provided the 18 T cell receptor beta chains below, sequenced in a study of T cell responses to AZD1222 COVID-19 vaccine. Measured with immunoSEQ multiplex PCR; TCRdb has only the in-frame clones, and not every one. The sample includes about 100,000 clones, approximately 91% of them seen just once. This material consisted of peripheral blood, taken on day 0 of AZD1222 vaccination. These receptors all come from an adult in good health.

The CDR3 sequence: CASSPGQGWTGEQFF. The CDR3 DNA sequence: TGTGCCAGCTCACCCGGACAGGGATGGACCGGTGAGCAGTTCTTC. The V and J genes are TRBV18 and TRBJ2-1, with 8 bases matching TRBD1. This CDR3 contains 15 residues. Germline CDR1 and CDR2: KGHSH and LQKENI. The trim removed 3 bases at V and 9 bases at J, leaving 10 bases unmatched.

The genes are TRBV5-4 and TRBJ1-2; no reliable D call. Trimming removed 4 bases at V and 1 base at J, with 11 bases between. Germline CDR1 reads SGHNT; CDR2 reads YYREEE (reference sequence). The CDR3 is 14 amino acids. The CDR3 loop is CASSLELFNYGYTF. CDR3 coding DNA: TGTGCCAGCAGCCTAGAGCTATTTAACTATGGCTACACCTTC.

The chain is built from TRBV27 and TRBJ2-1; D uncertain. Trimming shortened V by 3 bases and J by 0 bases, and 9 bases separated the two germline ends. In germline, CDR1 is MNHEY, CDR2 SMNVEV (reference sequence). This CDR3 region has 15 residues. CDR3 sequence: CASSFSVVSYNEQFF. CDR3 DNA: TGTGCCAGCAGTTTCTCAGTGGTCTCCTACAATGAGCAGTTCTTC.

This rearrangement joins TRBV6-5 to TRBJ2-1; D remains unclear. CDR1 is MNHEY and CDR2 is SVGAGI in the germline V gene. V was pared by 0 bases and J by 7 bases, with 7 bases between. The CDR3 is made up of 13 amino acids. Here the CDR3 reads CASSYSNSNEQFF. In nucleotides, the CDR3 is TGTGCCAGCAGTTACTCGAATAGTAATGAGCAGTTCTTC.

V usage is TRBV28 and J usage is TRBJ2-7; D not certain. Germline lookup yields CDR1 MDHEN and CDR2 SYDVKM. Trimming removed 2 bases from V and 3 bases from J, with 5 bases in between. The CDR3 consists of 12 residues. The CDR3 protein is CASSLNIYEQYF. The CDR3 nucleotides are TGTGCCAGCAGTTTAAACATCTACGAGCAGTACTTC.

CDR3 protein: CSVGGDRMSSGANVLTF. The CDR3 coding sequence is TGCAGCGTTGGAGGGGACAGAATGAGCTCTGGGGCCAACGTCCTGACTTTC. V usage is TRBV29-1 and J usage is TRBJ2-6; 7 bases agree with TRBD1. V shed 4 bases and J 0 bases; nucleotides not matched to a gene: 9. The CDR3 has 17 amino acids. Germline V lookup: CDR1 SQVTM, CDR2 ANQGSEA.

Of note for this clone: The conserved closing phenylalanine or tryptophan is absent in this CDR3, likely reflecting a read error. V gene TRBV2 combines with J gene TRBJ1-6; 11 bases match TRBD1. Germline V gives CDR1 SNHLY, CDR2 FYNNEI. Unmatched junction bases numbered 6, after V lost 5 bases and J lost 9 bases. The CDR3 spans 15 residues. The CDR3 protein is CASSRTGGVGSPLHL. CDR3 sequence (DNA): TGTGCCAGCAGTCGGACAGGGGGCGTAGGTTCACCCCTCCACCTT.

J is TRBJ2-3 and V is TRBV27; D unclear. The CDR3 is 13 amino acids. V lost 5 bases and J 10 bases, leaving 16 bases between the germline ends. Germline CDR1 reads MNHEY; CDR2 reads SMNVEV (reference sequence). CDR3 amino acids: CASSQEPSPSQYF. Written as DNA, the CDR3 is TGTGCCAGCAGTCAGGAGCCCTCCCCCTCGCAGTATTTT.

For this clone: The junction and the germline gene differ at one end; a read error may be behind it. V usage is TRBV10-3 and J usage is TRBJ1-1; perhaps TRBD1 as D (5 bases). The CDR3 runs to 11 residues. From germline, CDR1 is ENHRY and CDR2 SYGVKD. This CDR3 reads CAIRGVGEPVF. CDR3 nucleotides: TGTGCCATCCGGGGGGTGGGAGAACCAGTCTTT.

The CDR3 DNA sequence: TGCGCCAGCAGCCAGGGAAATCAGCCCCAGCATTTT. Protein sequence: CASSQGNQPQHF. This rearrangement joins TRBV4-1 to TRBJ1-5; no clear D gene. There are 12 residues in the CDR3. Germline V gene data show CDR1 as MGHRA and CDR2 as YSYEKL. Trimming removed 3 bases from V and 4 bases from J, with 4 bases in between.

The chain links TRBV4-1 to TRBJ1-4; D call uncertain. Germline V gives CDR1 MGHRA, CDR2 YSYEKL. V dropped 1 base and J dropped 4 bases, with 10 bases sitting between them. The CDR3 runs to 15 residues. The DNA for the CDR3 is TGCGCCAGCAGCCAAGTTAACAGCGATAATGAAAAACTGTTTTTT. This encodes CASSQVNSDNEKLFF.

V and J are TRBV12-3 or TRBV12-4 and TRBJ1-2; maybe TRBD1 (6 bases). CDR3 length equals 13 residues. Trimming cost V 7 bases and J 8 bases, with 17 bases left between them. The CDR3 spells CASIARGGNGYTF. The CDR3 nucleotides read TGTGCCAGCATCGCGAGGGGGGGGAACGGCTACACCTTC.

The J gene is TRBJ1-5, the V gene TRBV5-6; 7 bases align to TRBD1. The CDR3 covers 18 residues. The V and J ends lost 4 bases and 13 bases, in that order; junction bases with no gene match: 26. The germline V gene encodes CDR1 SGHDT and CDR2 YYEEEE. The CDR3 DNA sequence: TGTGCCAGCAGCAAAGACGGGGTACCAGGGGGACCATCGATCCCTCAGCATTTT. This codes for CASSKDGVPGGPSIPQHF.

The genes are TRBV18 and TRBJ1-1, with unresolved D. CDR1 and CDR2 from the germline V gene are KGHSH and LQKENI. The CDR3 is 16 residues long. Trimming removed 3 bases at V and 3 bases at J, with 17 bases between. In DNA form, the CDR3 reads TGTGCCAGCTCACCTTCGGGCCAAGGGCGCGACACTGAAGCTTTCTTT. It translates to CASSPSGQGRDTEAFF.

The rearrangement joins TRBV5-1 to TRBJ2-1, with TRBD1 matching 8 bases. V lost 1 base, J lost 5 bases, and 17 bases stayed unmatched. CDR3 size: 19 residues. Germline V gene data show CDR1 as SGHRS and CDR2 as YFSETQ. The CDR3 here is CASSLWGPTGAGVDNEQFF. The DNA for the CDR3 is TGCGCCAGCAGCTTGTGGGGCCCGACAGGGGCTGGTGTGGACAATGAGCAGTTCTTC.

The gene calls are TRBV2 and TRBJ1-1, with D possibly TRBD1 on 5 matching bases. Germline V gene lookup returns CDR1 SNHLY and CDR2 FYNNEI. V was shortened by 6 bases and J by 2 bases, with 10 bases between the two germline ends. This CDR3 is 13 amino acids long. The CDR3 region has the DNA TGTGCCAGCAGGAAGACAGCCAACACTGAAGCTTTCTTT. It specifies CASRKTANTEAFF.

The chain uses TRBV19 and TRBJ1-2; TRBD1 agrees at 10 bases. Germline V gene lookup returns CDR1 LNHDA and CDR2 SQIVND (reference sequence). Losses at the gene ends were 7 bases for V and 5 bases for J; bases not matched to a gene: 10. The CDR3 has 15 amino acids. This CDR3 reads CASTPGQGSRYGYTF. The CDR3 DNA reads as TGTGCCAGTACTCCGGGACAGGGGAGTCGGTATGGCTACACCTTC.

The rearrangement links TRBV27 to TRBJ2-7; D possibly corresponds to TRBD2 (6 bases). The CDR3 extends over 17 amino acids. The V gene lost 2 bases and the J gene lost 6 bases, with 23 bases spanning the gap. Germline V lookup: CDR1 MNHEY, CDR2 SMNVEV (reference sequence). The CDR3 region has the DNA TGTGCCAGCAGTTTAAGCACCTCGGGACTCCTGAAGGGCGAGCAGTACTTC. Amino acid sequence: CASSLSTSGLLKGEQYF.